Listed here are 26 T cell receptor beta chains from one sample, sequenced in a study of T cells in Graves' hyperthyroidism and ophthalmopathy. The CDR3 regions of TCR beta were amplified from RNA transcripts. The HTBI primer set drove a first-round RT-PCR of the TCR CDR3. TCRdb fed the multiplex PCR reads into MiXCR, producing one record per CDR3 protein. Of around 350,000 distinct CDR3 sequences detected, about a sixth appear once; the ten largest clones hold about 30%. The specimen was blood. The source of these receptors is a young woman with Graves' hyperthyroidism that later progressed to Graves' ophthalmopathy.

V usage is TRBV12-3 or TRBV12-4 and J usage is TRBJ1-3; possible D gene TRBD1, 5 bases. The CDR3 contains 18 residues. V was clipped by 8 bases and J by 0 bases, with 23 bases between them. CDR3 nucleotides: TGTGCCAGCGGCTCTAAGACAGCGCTCTTGAGCTCTGGAAACACCATATATTTT. This encodes CASGSKTALLSSGNTIYF.

In its sample, this clonotype was seen many times. J is TRBJ1-1 and V is TRBV28; no reliable D call. From germline, CDR1 is MDHEN and CDR2 SYDVKM. V dropped 2 bases and J dropped 13 bases, with 17 bases sitting between them. This CDR3 has 13 amino acids. The CDR3 region is CASSLGSGFAGFF. In nucleotides, the CDR3 is TGTGCCAGCAGTTTAGGATCGGGCTTTGCAGGTTTCTTT.

This clonotype showed up just a few times. The rearrangement joins TRBV15 to TRBJ1-1; D is ambiguous. The CDR3 extends over 14 amino acids. The ends were cut back, 1 base at V and 5 bases at J, with 11 bases in the middle. Germline CDR1 is LNHNV and CDR2 is YYDKDF (reference sequence). The CDR3 DNA is TGTGCCACCAGCAGAGCTAGGATGATAACTGAAGCTTTCTTT. Protein: CATSRARMITEAFF. Using reference TRBV15 and TRBJ1-1 for the parts outside the CDR3, the full variable domain is DAMVIQNPRYQVTQFGKPVTLSCSQTLNHNVMYWYQQKSSQAPKLLFHYYDKDFNNEADTPDNFQSRRPNTSFCFLDIRSPGLGDTAMYLCATSRARMITEAFFGQGTRLTVV.

With regard to this clonotype: A much larger clonotype is one base distant, so this may be a read error. The J gene is TRBJ2-7, the V gene TRBV7-2; D tentatively fits TRBD1 or TRBD2 (5 bases each). The CDR3 is 19 residues long. Looked up from germline, CDR1 is SGHTA and CDR2 is FQGNSA. V was pared by 5 bases and J by 3 bases, with 29 bases between. CDR3 amino acids: CASSISGTTRDGPLYEQYF. The CDR3 DNA is TGTGCCAGCAGCATTAGTGGCACGACCCGGGACGGTCCCCTCTACGAGCAGTACTTC.

DNA of the CDR3: TGCAGTGCCCCGGGCCAGGGTGGGACCTACGAGCAGTACTTC. This translates into CSAPGQGGTYEQYF. The chain has TRBV20-1 and TRBJ2-7, with a possible D match to TRBD1 (5 bases). Germline CDR1 DFQATT, CDR2 SNEGSKA (reference sequence). The ends were cut back, 6 bases at V and 2 bases at J, with 17 bases in the middle. The CDR3 loop spans 14 amino acids.

This clonotype appeared many times. V and J are TRBV20-1 and TRBJ2-3; possible D gene TRBD1, 5 bases. Germline V gene sequence: CDR1 DFQATT, CDR2 SNEGSKA (reference sequence). The ends were cut back, 8 bases at V and 2 bases at J, with 17 bases in the middle. CDR3 length: 14 amino acids. CDR3 sequence (DNA): TGCAGTCCAGCCTCAGGGATCCTCACAGATACGCAGTATTTT. It codes for CSPASGILTDTQYF.

At least ten counts were recorded for this clonotype. The chain has TRBV29-1 and TRBJ2-1; D is perhaps TRBD2 (6 bases). The V end lost 1 base, the J end lost 6 bases, and 10 bases lay between the germline ends. Per the germline V gene, CDR1 is SQVTM and CDR2 is ANQGSEA. This CDR3 has 13 residues. The CDR3 region has the DNA TGCAGCGTTGAAGCGGGAGCCGGCAATGAGCAGTTCTTC. Amino acid sequence: CSVEAGAGNEQFF.

This chain joins TRBV20-1 and TRBJ2-5, with TRBD2 matching over 8 bases. The J segment lost 5 bases and the V segment lost 6 bases, leaving 14 bases of the junction unmatched. CDR3 length equals 15 residues. The germline V gene encodes CDR1 DFQATT and CDR2 SNEGSKA (reference sequence). The CDR3 is CSAPPDSGNSETQYF. CDR3 DNA: TGCAGTGCCCCACCAGATAGCGGGAACTCGGAGACCCAGTACTTC.

This clonotype came up a few times. The chain is built from TRBV28 and TRBJ1-5, with D tentatively TRBD1 (6 bases). V was shortened by 3 bases and J by 3 bases, with 15 bases between the two germline ends. This CDR3 contains 16 residues. The germline gives CDR1 MDHEN, CDR2 SYDVKM. The CDR3 bases are TGTGCCAGCAGTTTGCAGGGGCGCCTCGTCAATCAGCCCCAGCATTTT. This sequence encodes CASSLQGRLVNQPQHF.

This clonotype was recorded at least ten times. The chain joins TRBV30 to TRBJ1-1; D unclear. V lost 0 bases and J 4 bases, leaving 9 bases between the germline ends. CDR3 size: 13 residues. Germline V gene data show CDR1 as GTSNPN and CDR2 as SVGIG (reference sequence). This chain's CDR3 is CAWSVGWGTEAFF. CDR3 coding DNA: TGTGCCTGGAGTGTTGGTTGGGGCACTGAAGCTTTCTTT. Full variable domain (rest looked up from reference TRBV30 and TRBJ1-1): SQTIHQWPATLVQPVGSPLSLECTVEGTSNPNLYWYRQAAGRGLQLLFYSVGIGQISSEVPQNLSASRPQDRQFILSSKKLLLSDSGFYLCAWSVGWGTEAFFGQGTRLTVV.

This clonotype was seen many times. The V gene is TRBV11-2, the J gene TRBJ1-1, with D hard to call. This CDR3 contains 13 residues. Trimming took off 3 bases at V and 3 bases at J, with 8 bases between the two ends. CDR1 and CDR2 (germline): SGHAT, FQNNGV. CDR3 region: CASSLNIYTEAFF. Here the CDR3 DNA reads TGTGCCAGCAGCTTGAACATTTACACTGAAGCTTTCTTT.

A word on this clonotype: This clone may be a read error of a much larger clone one base away. For the CDR3, the DNA is TGTGCCAACGGTGGGTCCATGAACACCGGGGAGCTGTTTTTT. Translation: CANGGSMNTGELFF. V gene TRBV6-1 combines with J gene TRBJ2-2; the D is unclear. V gave up 10 bases and J gave up 1 base, with 13 bases separating them. The CDR3 has 14 residues. The germline gives CDR1 MNHNS, CDR2 SASEGT.

This clonotype was picked up many times. V usage is TRBV5-1 and J usage is TRBJ2-7; D gene ambiguous. Deletions cut 0 bases from V and 1 base from J, with 11 bases between. In germline, CDR1 is SGHRS, CDR2 YFSETQ. This CDR3 spans 15 amino acids. The CDR3 DNA is TGCGCCAGCAGCTTGGTTCGGAGTCCATCCTACGAGCAGTACTTC. The encoded protein is CASSLVRSPSYEQYF.

This clonotype was counted ten times or more. The rearrangement joins TRBV15 to TRBJ2-7; 11 bases fit TRBD1. Germline V gene sequence: CDR1 LNHNV, CDR2 YYDKDF (reference sequence). Germline trimming cut 3 bases from V and 7 bases from J; bases unmatched to any gene: 5. The CDR3 spans 14 residues. CDR3 in amino acids: CATSSGQGAEEQYF. The DNA of the CDR3 is TGTGCCACCAGCAGCGGACAGGGGGCAGAAGAGCAGTACTTC.

This clonotype was counted many times. The rearrangement links TRBV29-1 to TRBJ2-1, with D perhaps matching TRBD2 (5 bases). The germline V gene has CDR1 SQVTM and CDR2 ANQGSEA. The CDR3 runs to 14 residues. The V gene lost 1 base and the J gene lost 0 bases, with 7 bases spanning the gap. For the CDR3, the DNA is TGCAGCGTTGAAGGCGGGCCCTCCTACAATGAGCAGTTCTTC. Encoded protein: CSVEGGPSYNEQFF.

This chain joins TRBV25-1 and TRBJ1-3; D unresolved. Germline assignment: CDR1 MGHDK and CDR2 SYGVNS. Trimming took 3 bases from V and 2 from J, leaving 11 bases between them. This CDR3 is built from 15 residues. The CDR3 DNA is TGTGCCAGCAGTGACAGCGGGAAAGCTGGAAACACCATATATTTT. As protein: CASSDSGKAGNTIYF. Combining the CDR3 with reference TRBV25-1 and TRBJ1-3 gives the whole variable domain EADIYQTPRYLVIGTGKKITLECSQTMGHDKMYWYQQDPGMELHLIHYSYGVNSTEKGDLSSESTVSRIRTEHFPLTLESARPSHTSQYLCASSDSGKAGNTIYFGEGSWLTVV.

A remark on this clonotype: Just one base apart from a much larger clone, this may be a read error. V and J are TRBV11-3 and TRBJ2-7, with TRBD1 as a possible D gene (6 bases). CDR1 and CDR2 from the germline V gene are SGHNT and YENEEA. The CDR3 length is 13 residues. CDR3 in DNA: TGTGCCAGCAGCTTAGGGGACAACTACGAGCGGTACTTC. It is translated as CASSLGDNYERYF.

The chain recombines TRBV19 with TRBJ1-2, with unresolved D. This CDR3 spans 12 amino acids. Germline V gene lookup returns CDR1 LNHDA and CDR2 SQIVND (reference sequence). The V end was cut by 7 bases, the J end by 4 bases, with 10 bases between. CDR3 in DNA: TGTGCCAGTAAGGCGGCGGGCTATGGCTACACCTTC. Translated, it gives CASKAAGYGYTF.

On this clonotype: A clone one base away is much larger, so this may be a read error. The chain joins TRBV30 to TRBJ1-5, with 7 bases aligning to TRBD1. Looked up from germline, CDR1 is GTSNPN and CDR2 is SVGIG (reference sequence). With 2 bases clipped from V and 3 bases from J, the junction kept 4 bases outside the gene matches. The CDR3 is made up of 14 amino acids. CDR3 sequence: CAWSTGQDNQPQHF. In nucleotides, the CDR3 is TGTGCCTGGAGTACTGGACAGGACAATCAGCCCCAGCATTTT.

There are many counts of this clonotype. The chain has TRBV3-1 and TRBJ2-1; 11 bases agree with TRBD2. Germline CDR1 is LGHDT and CDR2 is YNNKEL (reference sequence). The CDR3 sequence is 15 residues long. The junction had 8 bases not matched to a gene; V was cut back by 3 bases and J by 10 bases. CDR3: CASSQGTSGSKEQFF. CDR3 DNA: TGTGCCAGCAGCCAGGGTACTAGCGGGAGTAAGGAGCAGTTCTTC.

The table lists this clonotype with a few counts. One end of the junction does not line up with germline, which may come from a read error. The chain recombines TRBV29-1 with TRBJ2-3, with D perhaps given as TRBD1 or TRBD2 (6 bases each). This CDR3 comprises 13 residues. Germline assignment: CDR1 SQVTM and CDR2 ANQGSEA. The CDR3 nucleotides read TGCAGCGTTGAAAGGGGGAGGACAGATGCGCAGTATTTT. Residues: CSVERGRTDAQYF.

This clonotype was observed at least ten times. This sequence joins TRBV7-6 and TRBJ2-5, with D perhaps TRBD1 or TRBD2 (5 bases each). Trimming removed 1 base from V and 5 bases from J, with 14 bases in between. The CDR3 length is 15 residues. Germline CDR1 SGHVS, CDR2 FNYEAQ. The chain's CDR3 is CASSLGSWGTETQYF. CDR3 nucleotide sequence: TGTGCCAGCAGCTTAGGTAGTTGGGGGACCGAGACCCAGTACTTC.

This clonotype was found many times. The chain couples TRBV28 to TRBJ2-7, with 9 bases matching TRBD1. Losses at the gene ends were 11 bases for V and 2 bases for J; bases not matched to a gene: 7. The CDR3 consists of 13 residues. Germline CDR1 reads MDHEN; CDR2 reads SYDVKM. The CDR3 loop is CASAWTGAYEQYF. CDR3 in DNA: TGTGCCTCAGCCTGGACAGGGGCCTACGAGCAGTACTTC. Together with reference TRBV28 and TRBJ2-7, the CDR3 gives the full variable domain: DVKVTQSSRYLVKRTGEKVFLECVQDMDHENMFWYRQDPGLGLRLIYFSYDVKMKEKGDIPEGYSVSREKKERFSLILESASTNQTSMYLCASAWTGAYEQYFGPGTRLTVT.

In its sample, this clonotype was seen many times. The genes are TRBV29-1 and TRBJ1-6; 11 bases are a match to TRBD1. The J segment lost 8 bases and the V segment lost 6 bases, leaving 6 bases of the junction unmatched. The CDR3 is made up of 14 amino acids. The germline V gene has CDR1 SQVTM and CDR2 ANQGSEA. The CDR3 sequence is CSVRDRGVDSPLHF. The CDR3 nucleotides are TGCAGCGTGCGGGACAGGGGGGTGGATTCACCCCTCCACTTT.

The gene calls are TRBV27 and TRBJ2-2; D possibly corresponds to TRBD1 (6 bases). CDR3 size: 14 residues. V gave up 7 bases and J gave up 2 bases, with 11 bases separating them. Germline CDR1 is MNHEY and CDR2 is SMNVEV (reference sequence). CDR3 sequence reads: CASMVGQNTGELFF. In DNA, the CDR3 is TGTGCCAGCATGGTGGGACAAAACACCGGGGAGCTGTTTTTT.

This clonotype occurred many times. The genes are TRBV30 and TRBJ1-6; D is unresolved. CDR1 is GTSNPN and CDR2 is SVGIG in the germline V gene (reference sequence). The CDR3 runs 11 residues. Trimming removed 4 bases from V and 6 bases from J, with 4 bases in between. CDR3 region: CAWTSNSPLHF. CDR3 in DNA: TGTGCCTGGACCAGTAATTCACCCCTCCACTTT.